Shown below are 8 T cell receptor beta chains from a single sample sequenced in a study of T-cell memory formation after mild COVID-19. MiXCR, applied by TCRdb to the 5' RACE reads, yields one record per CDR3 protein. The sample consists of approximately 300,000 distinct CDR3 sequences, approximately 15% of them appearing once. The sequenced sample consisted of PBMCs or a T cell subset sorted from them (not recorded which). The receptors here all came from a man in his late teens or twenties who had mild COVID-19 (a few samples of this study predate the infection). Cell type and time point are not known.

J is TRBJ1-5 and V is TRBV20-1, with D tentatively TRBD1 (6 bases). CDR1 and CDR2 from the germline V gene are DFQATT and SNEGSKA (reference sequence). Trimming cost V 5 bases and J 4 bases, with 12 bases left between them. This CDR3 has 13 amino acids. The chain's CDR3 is CSAGLGANQPQHF. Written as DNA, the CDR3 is TGCAGTGCTGGACTGGGGGCTAATCAGCCCCAGCATTTT.

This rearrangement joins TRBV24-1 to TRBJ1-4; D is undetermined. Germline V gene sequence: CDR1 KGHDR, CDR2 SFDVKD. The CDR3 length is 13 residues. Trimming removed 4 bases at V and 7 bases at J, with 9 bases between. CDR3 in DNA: TGTGCCACCAGTGACCCCCCGGGTGAAAAACTGTTTTTT. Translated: CATSDPPGEKLFF.

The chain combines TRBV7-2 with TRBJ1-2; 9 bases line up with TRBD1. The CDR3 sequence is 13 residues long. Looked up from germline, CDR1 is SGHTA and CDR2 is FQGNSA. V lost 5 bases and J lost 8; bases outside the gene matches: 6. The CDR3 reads CASSPRTGDGYTF. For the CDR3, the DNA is TGTGCCAGCAGCCCCCGGACAGGGGACGGCTACACCTTC.

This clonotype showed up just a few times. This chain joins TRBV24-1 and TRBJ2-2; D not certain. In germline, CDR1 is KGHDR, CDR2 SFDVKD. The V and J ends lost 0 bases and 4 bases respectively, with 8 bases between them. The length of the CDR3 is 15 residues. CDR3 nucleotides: TGTGCCACCAGTGATTTGTCTTCACTCACCGGGGAGCTGTTTTTT. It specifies CATSDLSSLTGELFF.

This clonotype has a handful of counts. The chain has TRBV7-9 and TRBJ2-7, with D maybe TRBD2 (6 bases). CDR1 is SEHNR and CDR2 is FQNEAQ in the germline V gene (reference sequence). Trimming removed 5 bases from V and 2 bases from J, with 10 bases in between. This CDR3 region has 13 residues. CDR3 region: CASSLRTTYEQYF. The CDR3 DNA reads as TGTGCCAGCAGCCTCCGGACTACCTACGAGCAGTACTTC.

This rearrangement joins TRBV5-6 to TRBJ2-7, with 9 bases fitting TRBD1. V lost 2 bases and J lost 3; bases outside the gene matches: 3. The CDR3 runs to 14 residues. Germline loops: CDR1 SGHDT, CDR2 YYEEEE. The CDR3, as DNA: TGTGCCAGCAGCTTCGGGACAGGGCACTACGAGCAGTACGTC. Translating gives CASSFGTGHYEQYV.

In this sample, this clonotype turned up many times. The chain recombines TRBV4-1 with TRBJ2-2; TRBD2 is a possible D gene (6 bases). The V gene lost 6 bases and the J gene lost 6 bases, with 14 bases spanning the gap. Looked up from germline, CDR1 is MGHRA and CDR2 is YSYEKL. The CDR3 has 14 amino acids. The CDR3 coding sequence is TGCGCCAGCAGACATCCCGGGGAGGCCGGGGAGCTGTTTTTT. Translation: CASRHPGEAGELFF.

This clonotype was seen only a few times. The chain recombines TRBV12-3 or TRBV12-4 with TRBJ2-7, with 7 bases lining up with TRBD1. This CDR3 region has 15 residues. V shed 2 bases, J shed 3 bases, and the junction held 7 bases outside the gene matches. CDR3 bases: TGTGCCAGCAGTTTATGGCAGGGGGTTGTCTACGAGCAGTACTTC. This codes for CASSLWQGVVYEQYF.